These 17 T cell receptor beta chains were all obtained from the same sample, sequenced in a study of shared clonotypes between healthy human individuals. The table came from immunoSEQ multiplex PCR; TCRdb's copy has only in-frame clones and leaves some out. The sample includes some 2,100,000 clones, about 93% of them seen just once. CD8 cells regarded as naive lacked CD45RO, were positively chosen for CCR7, and omitted terminally differentiated effector memory CD45RA+ cells. The sample taken for sequencing was naive CD8+ T cells from PBMCs. These receptors originate from a man aged 18 to 30 in good health. Some clones in this sample may be carry-over from other donors' samples.

The J gene is TRBJ2-7, the V gene TRBV4-1; D may be TRBD1 (5 bases). V was pared by 2 bases and J by 4 bases, with 18 bases between. Germline lookup yields CDR1 MGHRA and CDR2 YSYEKL. The CDR3 loop spans 16 amino acids. The CDR3 reads CASSQKTGHTTYEQYF. CDR3 DNA sequence: TGCGCCAGCAGCCAAAAAACAGGACACACTACGTACGAGCAGTACTTC.

This rearrangement joins TRBV28 to TRBJ2-1; D may correspond to TRBD1 or TRBD2 (5 bases each). Trimming shortened V by 7 bases and J by 13 bases, and 26 bases separated the two germline ends. The CDR3 is made up of 15 amino acids. Germline V gene lookup returns CDR1 MDHEN and CDR2 SYDVKM. CDR3 region: CASKAPYRETGHQFF. CDR3 sequence (DNA): TGTGCCAGCAAGGCTCCCTACCGGGAAACAGGACATCAGTTCTTC.

The chain employs TRBV25-1 and TRBJ2-3; 12 bases fit TRBD2. Unmatched junction bases numbered 0, after V lost 4 bases and J lost 4 bases. Germline V gene data show CDR1 as MGHDK and CDR2 as SYGVNS. The CDR3 runs 14 residues. The CDR3 bases are TGTGCCAGCAGTGGACTAGCGGGAGCAGATACGCAGTATTTT. It is translated as CASSGLAGADTQYF.

V and J are TRBV2 and TRBJ2-2; D is unclear. The CDR3 sequence is 17 residues long. Trimming shortened V by 1 base and J by 0 bases, and 12 bases separated the two germline ends. The germline CDR1 and CDR2 sequences are SNHLY and FYNNEI. The CDR3, as DNA: TGTGCCAGCAGTGAAGGTGCCGGCGGAACGAACACCGGGGAGCTGTTTTTT. The encoded protein is CASSEGAGGTNTGELFF.

Note on this clone: The identical CDR3 is also encoded by other nucleotide sequences in the sample. The chain is built from TRBV6-6 and TRBJ2-7, with 7 bases identical to TRBD2. The junction had 2 bases not matched to a gene; V was cut back by 0 bases and J by 3 bases. Germline-derived CDR1 and CDR2 are MNHNY and SVGAGI (reference sequence). CDR3 size: 14 residues. The CDR3 region has the DNA TGTGCCAGCAGTTACTCGGCGGGGGACTACGAGCAGTACTTC. The encoded protein is CASSYSAGDYEQYF.

This chain joins TRBV11-2 and TRBJ2-1; maybe TRBD2 (5 bases). The CDR3 loop spans 14 amino acids. Trimming cost V 1 base and J 8 bases, with 12 bases left between them. CDR1 SGHAT and CDR2 FQNNGV come from the germline V gene. The CDR3 bases are TGTGCCAGCAGCTTAGGGTTGGACTTCCATGAGCAGTTCTTC. Translating it yields CASSLGLDFHEQFF.

Worth noting for this clone: Compared with germline, one end of the junction differs, possibly owing to a read error. This sample includes further DNA sequences coding for the same CDR3. V is TRBV30 and J is TRBJ2-7; perhaps TRBD2 as D (5 bases). The germline CDR1 and CDR2 sequences are GTSNPN and SVGIG (reference sequence). The CDR3 has 12 residues. In nucleotides, the CDR3 is TGTGCCTGGAGGGGGAGCCCCTACGAGCAGTACTTT. Translating it yields CAWRGSPYEQYF.

This chain uses TRBV7-3 with TRBJ2-1; TRBD2 matches 11 bases. V trimming: 2 bases; J trimming: 9 bases; junction bases outside the gene matches: 18. Germline V gene sequence: CDR1 SGHTA, CDR2 FQGTGA. CDR3 size: 19 residues. The CDR3 is CASSLSPRVAGGPPSEQFF. In nucleotides, the CDR3 is TGTGCCAGCAGCTTATCCCCGAGGGTAGCGGGAGGGCCTCCATCTGAGCAGTTCTTC.

Regarding this clone: The sample has other DNA sequences that encode this CDR3 too. The CDR3 DNA follows: TGTGCCAGCAGCGTCTCGGGAGGGCCCTACGAGCAGTACTTC. Encoded protein: CASSVSGGPYEQYF. This chain uses TRBV9 with TRBJ2-7; 8 nucleotides align to TRBD2. Germline values: CDR1 SGDLS, CDR2 YYNGEE. CDR3 length equals 14 residues. Losses at the gene ends were 2 bases for V and 2 bases for J; bases not matched to a gene: 3.

The V gene is TRBV28, the J gene TRBJ1-4; no definite D call. This CDR3 spans 17 amino acids. Germline V gene lookup returns CDR1 MDHEN and CDR2 SYDVKM. Trimming shortened V by 1 base and J by 0 bases, and 12 bases separated the two germline ends. The chain's CDR3 is CASSLSLRMATNEKLFF. DNA for the CDR3: TGTGCCAGCAGTTTATCACTGAGGATGGCAACTAATGAAAAACTGTTTTTT. Using reference TRBV28 and TRBJ1-4 for the parts outside the CDR3, the full variable domain is DVKVTQSSRYLVKRTGEKVFLECVQDMDHENMFWYRQDPGLGLRLIYFSYDVKMKEKGDIPEGYSVSREKKERFSLILESASTNQTSMYLCASSLSLRMATNEKLFFGSGTQLSVL.

The rearrangement links TRBV7-8 to TRBJ2-7; D uncertain. The CDR3 contains 13 residues. Deletions cut 1 base from V and 4 bases from J, with 8 bases between. The germline V gene has CDR1 SGHVS and CDR2 FQNEAQ. CDR3 sequence: CASSLGTRYEQYF. CDR3 nucleotide sequence: TGTGCCAGCAGCTTAGGCACCAGATACGAGCAGTACTTC.

V is TRBV30 and J is TRBJ2-7; TRBD2 agrees at 11 bases. The CDR3 length is 13 residues. V lost 3 bases, J lost 7 bases, and 5 bases stayed unmatched. Per germline, CDR1 GTSNPN and CDR2 SVGIG (reference sequence). Here the CDR3 reads CAWRTSGMEEQYF. The CDR3 coding sequence is TGTGCCTGGAGGACTAGCGGGATGGAGGAGCAGTACTTC.

On this clone itself: Distinct nucleotide sequences in the sample also encode this CDR3. The chain carries TRBV7-6 and TRBJ2-2; no definite D call. The length of the CDR3 is 12 residues. Germline loops: CDR1 SGHVS, CDR2 FNYEAQ. Trimming stripped 5 bases from V and 3 bases from J, with 4 bases between. The CDR3 sequence: CASSRYTGELFF. The DNA for the CDR3 is TGTGCCAGCAGCAGATACACCGGGGAGCTGTTTTTT.

This chain's CDR3 is CASSLAEAGSPSYEQYF. CDR3 sequence (DNA): TGTGCCAGCAGCTTAGCGGAGGCAGGCTCCCCGTCCTACGAGCAGTACTTC. The chain carries TRBV7-9 and TRBJ2-7; weak D call: TRBD2 (5 bases). Deletions cut 0 bases from V and 1 base from J, with 16 bases between. This CDR3 spans 17 amino acids. Per germline, CDR1 SEHNR and CDR2 FQNEAQ (reference sequence).

Comments on this clone: This sample also contains other DNA sequences that code for the same CDR3. The V call is TRBV6-5, the J call TRBJ2-2, with TRBD1 matching over 8 bases. The junction had 1 base not matched to a gene; V was cut back by 3 bases and J by 1 base. CDR3 length: 15 amino acids. Germline lookup yields CDR1 MNHEY and CDR2 SVGAGI. CDR3 region: CASSYGTGNTGELFF. The CDR3 DNA is TGTGCCAGCAGTTATGGGACAGGGAACACCGGGGAGCTGTTTTTT.

In this sample, this clone turned up once. The rearrangement joins TRBV27 to TRBJ2-5, with 10 nucleotides matching TRBD2. CDR1 is MNHEY and CDR2 is SMNVEV in the germline V gene (reference sequence). With 3 bases clipped from V and 6 bases from J, the junction kept 7 bases outside the gene matches. This CDR3 spans 15 amino acids. CDR3 amino acids: CASSFSSGSGQTQYF. In DNA form, the CDR3 reads TGTGCCAGCAGTTTTTCTAGCGGGAGCGGACAGACCCAGTACTTC.

This chain joins TRBV9 and TRBJ1-3; weak D call: TRBD1 (6 bases). Germline lookup yields CDR1 SGDLS and CDR2 YYNGEE. V lost 3 bases and J lost 2, with 9 bases in between. CDR3 size: 14 residues. The CDR3 loop reads CASSATGPGNTIYF. CDR3 DNA: TGTGCCAGCAGCGCTACAGGGCCTGGAAACACCATATATTTT.